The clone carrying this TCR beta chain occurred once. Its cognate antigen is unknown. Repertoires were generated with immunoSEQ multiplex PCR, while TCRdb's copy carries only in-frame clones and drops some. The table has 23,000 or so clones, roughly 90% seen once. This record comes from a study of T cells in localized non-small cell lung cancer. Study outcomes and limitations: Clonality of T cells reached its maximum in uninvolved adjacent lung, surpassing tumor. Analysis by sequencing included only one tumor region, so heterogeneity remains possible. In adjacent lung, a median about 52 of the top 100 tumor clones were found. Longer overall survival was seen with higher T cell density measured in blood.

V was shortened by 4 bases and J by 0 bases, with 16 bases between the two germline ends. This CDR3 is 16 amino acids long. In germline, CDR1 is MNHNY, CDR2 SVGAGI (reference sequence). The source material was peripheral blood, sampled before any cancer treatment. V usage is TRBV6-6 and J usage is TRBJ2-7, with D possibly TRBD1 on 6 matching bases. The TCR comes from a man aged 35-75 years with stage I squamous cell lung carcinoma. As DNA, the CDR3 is TGTGCCAGCAGTTCCCCCGGACAGACTATCTCCTACGAGCAGTACTTC. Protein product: CASSSPGQTISYEQYF.